This T cell receptor beta chain was identified during a study of cytomegalovirus exposure and HLA in healthy donors. General study results and limits: Whilst most TCR sequences proved rare, a subset of public TCRs occurred across many donors. Available immune exposure information covered CMV serostatus only. Earlier results showed most TCR beta V segments being productive about 87% or about 30% of the time.

The primer mix had 60 Vbeta and 13 Jbeta primers. Only in-frame clones appear in the TCRdb table, and some are missing; sequencing was by immunoSEQ multiplex PCR. The repertoire has around 92,000 clones, roughly 74% of them found once; the top ten carry approximately 14%. Between the trimmed V and J ends, which lost 2 bases and 0 bases, there was a span of 10 bases. This CDR3 is built from 15 residues. Germline loops: CDR1 SGDLS, CDR2 YYNGEE. For this clone: Antigen specificity is unknown. The same CDR3 arises from other DNA sequences in this sample as well.

Sequenced sample: PBMCs. The chain carries TRBV9 and TRBJ2-3, with D tentatively TRBD1 (5 bases). The origin of this receptor is a woman between 65 and 79 years old in good health and CMV-seropositive. The CDR3 bases are TGTGCCAGCAGCGTCGTGCAGGGAAGCACAGATACGCAGTATTTT. Encoded protein: CASSVVQGSTDTQYF.